What follows are 32 T cell receptor beta chains derived from one specimen sequenced in a study of vaccination and CD4 T cells after COVID-19. The Oncomine TCR Beta short-read assay was applied to DNA of cultured CD4+ T cells. In TCRdb, the PCR reads were re-called with MiXCR into one record per CDR3 protein. The sample lists over 7,500 distinct CDR3 sequences; around a third were seen once. These receptors have no identified antigens. The sample's treatment: roughly 11-day PBMC culture with coronavirus spike peptide pools or control peptides (ViraFEST assay). An unexposed donor provided the CD4+ T cells, which were collected before the COVID-19 pandemic (2011-2018). Material for sequencing was CD4+ T cells from blood, cultured in vitro. The receptors here all came from a human donor in good health.

The gene calls are TRBV12-3 or TRBV12-4 and TRBJ1-6, with D tentatively TRBD1 (5 bases). This CDR3 region has 17 residues. Between the trimmed V and J ends, which lost 7 bases and 8 bases, there was a span of 24 bases. For the CDR3, the DNA is TGTGCCAGCACCGTCCACACCGGGACCGCGACTTATTCACCCCTCCACTTT. It translates to CASTVHTGTATYSPLHF.

This rearrangement joins TRBV29-1 to TRBJ2-1, with 9 bases identical to TRBD1. Germline V lookup: CDR1 SQVTM, CDR2 ANQGSEA. Trimming cost V 2 bases and J 4 bases; bases outside gene matches: 6. The CDR3 is made up of 15 amino acids. The CDR3, as DNA: TGCAGCGTTGAATCCCGGGACAGGGCTTACAATGAGCAGTTCTTC. Protein product: CSVESRDRAYNEQFF.

The V and J genes are TRBV6-1 and TRBJ1-1; D is ambiguous. This CDR3 has 13 amino acids. V lost 6 bases and J lost 4, with 12 bases in between. CDR1 is MNHNS and CDR2 is SASEGT in the germline V gene. CDR3 loop: CASREPVGTEAFF. Here the CDR3 DNA reads TGTGCCAGCAGGGAACCCGTGGGCACTGAAGCTTTCTTT.

This rearrangement joins TRBV27 to TRBJ1-1; D is perhaps TRBD1 (6 bases). Trimming removed 0 bases at V and 8 bases at J, with 10 bases between. The germline CDR1 and CDR2 sequences are MNHEY and SMNVEV (reference sequence). The CDR3 is made up of 13 amino acids. CDR3 coding DNA: TGTGCCAGCAGTTTATCGCCAAGGGGGGAAGCTTTCTTT. Protein product: CASSLSPRGEAFF.

The V gene is TRBV19, the J gene TRBJ1-5; TRBD1 aligns across 7 bases. V trimming: 4 bases; J trimming: 2 bases; junction bases outside the gene matches: 2. Germline V gene sequence: CDR1 LNHDA, CDR2 SQIVND (reference sequence). The CDR3 contains 14 residues. CDR3 in amino acids: CASSTTGGNQPQHF. CDR3 sequence (DNA): TGTGCCAGTAGTACAACAGGGGGCAATCAGCCCCAGCATTTT.

The chain links TRBV24-1 to TRBJ2-3; 8 positions agree with TRBD1. CDR1 and CDR2 (germline): KGHDR, SFDVKD. The V segment lost 8 bases and the J segment 6 bases; nucleotides outside the gene matches: 6. The CDR3 loop spans 13 amino acids. DNA of the CDR3: TGTGCCACCATGGCCAGGGGGCGGGATACGCAGTATTTT. It codes for CATMARGRDTQYF.

V is TRBV12-5 and J is TRBJ1-5, with a possible D match to TRBD1 (5 bases). This CDR3 has 13 amino acids. The germline V and J ends were trimmed by 6 bases and 5 bases, with 11 bases remaining between them. Germline V gene sequence: CDR1 LGHNT, CDR2 FRNRAP. The CDR3 DNA is TGTGCTAGTGGGGGGGGAGGTTATCAGCCCCAGCATTTT. Its protein is CASGGGGYQPQHF.

The chain joins TRBV7-8 to TRBJ1-1; D is undetermined. Trimming removed 1 base from V and 6 bases from J, with 6 bases in between. The V gene's germline CDR1 is SGHVS and CDR2 FQNEAQ. The CDR3 consists of 12 residues. CDR3 DNA sequence: TGTGCCAGCAGCTTAGAGTTATCTGAAGCTTTCTTT. Translating it yields CASSLELSEAFF.

The chain is built from TRBV12-3 or TRBV12-4 and TRBJ1-5; D is unclear. Trimming took off 2 bases at V and 4 bases at J, with 9 bases between the two ends. The CDR3 loop spans 14 amino acids. CDR3 in amino acids: CASSLSTGNQPQHF. The CDR3 nucleotides read TGTGCCAGCAGTTTATCTACTGGGAATCAGCCCCAGCATTTT.

V and J are TRBV20-1 and TRBJ2-5, with D possibly being TRBD1 (5 bases). Germline V gene lookup returns CDR1 DFQATT and CDR2 SNEGSKA (reference sequence). The CDR3 extends over 13 amino acids. The V gene lost 3 bases and the J gene lost 2 bases, with 10 bases spanning the gap. The CDR3 DNA is TGCAGTGCTAGTGCGACAGTTCAAGAGACCCAGTACTTC. As protein: CSASATVQETQYF.

The V gene is TRBV19, the J gene TRBJ1-5; 7 bases align to TRBD1. The length of the CDR3 is 17 residues. V lost 2 bases to trimming and J lost 3 bases; unmatched junction nucleotides: 10. Germline CDR1 reads LNHDA; CDR2 reads SQIVND (reference sequence). CDR3: CASSILEGTVLNQPQHF. The CDR3 nucleotides read TGTGCCAGTAGTATACTGGAAGGGACAGTACTCAATCAGCCCCAGCATTTT.

The chain has TRBV5-1 and TRBJ1-1; weak D call: TRBD1 (6 bases). The CDR3 totals 16 residues. Between the trimmed V and J ends, which lost 0 bases and 2 bases, there was a span of 14 bases. Germline V gene data show CDR1 as SGHRS and CDR2 as YFSETQ. The CDR3 sequence is CASSLARDTSNTEAFF. DNA for the CDR3: TGCGCCAGCAGCTTGGCCAGGGACACGTCTAACACTGAAGCTTTCTTT.

V usage is TRBV19 and J usage is TRBJ1-1; D gene unclear. The V and J ends lost 5 bases and 1 base respectively, with 14 bases between them. CDR1 LNHDA and CDR2 SQIVND come from the germline V gene (reference sequence). CDR3 length equals 15 residues. The CDR3 DNA is TGTGCCAGTAGTGCCGGAAAAGGGAGGAACACTGAAGCTTTCTTT. This gives the protein CASSAGKGRNTEAFF.

The chain uses TRBV5-8 and TRBJ1-1; tentatively, D is TRBD1 (5 bases). This CDR3 has 14 amino acids. V was shortened by 1 base and J by 3 bases, with 10 bases between the two germline ends. CDR1 and CDR2 (germline): SGHTS, YDEGEE. The CDR3 loop reads CASSLRGRDTEAFF. The CDR3 DNA reads as TGTGCCAGCAGCTTGCGGGGCAGGGACACTGAAGCTTTCTTT. The full variable domain, its missing parts supplied by reference TRBV5-8 and TRBJ1-1, is EAGVTQSPTHLIKTRGQQATLRCSPISGHTSVYWYQQALGLGLQFLLWYDEGEERNRGNFPPRFSGRQFPNYSSELNVNALELEDSALYLCASSLRGRDTEAFFGQGTRLTVV.

The V and J genes are TRBV19 and TRBJ2-7; 10 positions match TRBD1. Trimming removed 5 bases from V and 5 bases from J; junction bases left unmatched: 6. The CDR3 contains 14 residues. CDR1 and CDR2 from the germline V gene are LNHDA and SQIVND (reference sequence). Here the CDR3 reads CASSSGQGVNEQYF. As DNA, the CDR3 is TGTGCCAGTAGTTCAGGACAGGGGGTCAACGAGCAGTACTTC.

V is TRBV12-3 or TRBV12-4 and J is TRBJ2-7; D is unclear. V was pared by 3 bases and J by 0 bases, with 6 bases between. The CDR3 is made up of 13 amino acids. The CDR3, as DNA: TGTGCCAGCAGTTTTCCGAGCTCCTACGAGCAGTACTTC. Protein: CASSFPSSYEQYF.

This clonotype was counted only a few times. This sequence joins TRBV20-1 and TRBJ2-3; tentative D call: TRBD2 (6 bases). The germline gives CDR1 DFQATT, CDR2 SNEGSKA (reference sequence). The germline V and J ends were trimmed by 7 bases and 1 base, with 15 bases remaining between them. CDR3 size: 14 residues. CDR3 nucleotide sequence: TGCAGTGGTTGTTGGGGCGGGGGCACAGATACGCAGTATTTT. The encoded protein is CSGCWGGGTDTQYF.

The chain uses TRBV12-3 or TRBV12-4 and TRBJ1-5; 9 bases align to TRBD1. Unmatched junction bases numbered 7, after V lost 6 bases and J lost 1 base. The CDR3 covers 16 residues. The CDR3 here is CASRPTDRGSNQPQHF. The CDR3 DNA sequence: TGTGCCAGCAGACCAACCGACAGGGGGAGCAATCAGCCCCAGCATTTT.

There are a few counts of this clonotype. This sequence joins TRBV7-8 and TRBJ2-3; TRBD2 is a possible D gene (5 bases). CDR1 is SGHVS, CDR2 FQNEAQ, per germline. The CDR3 length is 14 residues. V lost 2 bases to trimming and J lost 4 bases, with 10 bases between them. The CDR3 region is CASSLSGMSDTQYF. CDR3 nucleotides: TGTGCCAGCAGCTTATCGGGAATGTCAGATACGCAGTATTTT.

The chain employs TRBV29-1 and TRBJ1-1; 9 nucleotides align to TRBD1. J lost 5 bases, V lost 5 bases, and 6 bases had no gene match. The CDR3 is 13 residues long. Germline values: CDR1 SQVTM, CDR2 ANQGSEA. The CDR3 here is CSVLTGGGTEAFF. In DNA, the CDR3 is TGCAGCGTTCTGACAGGGGGGGGGACTGAAGCTTTCTTT.

V and J are TRBV20-1 and TRBJ1-6; TRBD1 matches at 8 bases. J lost 8 bases, V lost 6 bases, and 12 bases had no gene match. The V gene's germline CDR1 is DFQATT and CDR2 SNEGSKA (reference sequence). This CDR3 is 15 amino acids long. The CDR3 region is CSAENRDRTDSPLHF. The DNA of the CDR3 is TGCAGTGCGGAGAACCGGGACAGGACAGATTCACCCCTCCACTTT.

V is TRBV6-1 and J is TRBJ1-5; 7 nucleotides agree with TRBD1. V was clipped by 7 bases and J by 4 bases; unmatched bases: 7. The germline CDR1 and CDR2 sequences are MNHNS and SASEGT. This CDR3 region has 14 residues. CDR3 amino acids: CASIETGENQPQHF. As DNA, the CDR3 is TGTGCCAGCATAGAAACAGGGGAAAATCAGCCCCAGCATTTT.

The chain employs TRBV25-1 and TRBJ1-1; possibly TRBD1 for D (5 bases). The CDR3 is 14 residues long. Germline lookup yields CDR1 MGHDK and CDR2 SYGVNS. Deletions cut 8 bases from V and 8 bases from J, with 21 bases between. CDR3 bases: TGTGCCAGCTCTACCGGGACCCACGCTGAGGAAGCTTTCTTT. It translates to CASSTGTHAEEAFF.

The V gene is TRBV6-1, the J gene TRBJ1-5, with 7 bases that match TRBD1. Unmatched junction bases numbered 9, after V lost 6 bases and J lost 4 bases. The CDR3 has 15 amino acids. Germline CDR1 MNHNS, CDR2 SASEGT. DNA of the CDR3: TGTGCCAGCAGCTCGGGGACAGCTTTAAATCAGCCCCAGCATTTT. The encoded protein is CASSSGTALNQPQHF.

V usage is TRBV12-3 or TRBV12-4 and J usage is TRBJ2-3, with 10 positions matching TRBD2. J lost 1 base, V lost 0 bases, and 4 bases had no gene match. The CDR3 is 17 amino acids. The DNA for the CDR3 is TGTGCCAGCAGTTTAGCGAGCGGGAGGGCGGGCACAGATACGCAGTATTTT. Its translation is CASSLASGRAGTDTQYF.

This clonotype appeared a single time. The chain combines TRBV10-3 with TRBJ2-3, with 11 positions matching TRBD2. This CDR3 spans 16 amino acids. The trim removed 6 bases at V and 5 bases at J, leaving 10 bases unmatched. CDR1 is ENHRY and CDR2 is SYGVKD in the germline V gene. In DNA form, the CDR3 reads TGTGCCATCAGCCCAAATCCGGGACTAGCGGAAGATACGCAGTATTTT. This codes for CAISPNPGLAEDTQYF.

The chain is built from TRBV6-4 and TRBJ2-3; D is uncertain. Between the trimmed V and J ends, which lost 8 bases and 2 bases, there was a span of 11 bases. Germline V lookup: CDR1 MRHNA, CDR2 SNTAGT. The CDR3 is 13 amino acids. CDR3 residues: CASADSPTDTQYF. DNA of the CDR3: TGTGCCAGCGCTGATAGCCCCACAGATACGCAGTATTTT.

This clonotype has just a few counts. This chain uses TRBV6-1 with TRBJ1-2; no reliable D call. Germline loops: CDR1 MNHNS, CDR2 SASEGT. V was cut by 2 bases and J by 0 bases, with 10 bases left in between. The CDR3 has 15 residues. This chain's CDR3 is CASSEMRNSNYGYTF. The DNA for the CDR3 is TGTGCCAGCAGTGAAATGCGGAACTCTAACTATGGCTACACCTTC.

CDR3 coding DNA: TGTGCCAGCAGCCGTGGGGGCGGGAACACTGAAGCTTTCTTT. It translates to CASSRGGGNTEAFF. This rearrangement joins TRBV7-2 to TRBJ1-1; maybe TRBD1 (6 bases). The CDR3 covers 14 residues. V lost 5 bases to trimming and J lost 1 base, with 11 bases between them. CDR1 SGHTA and CDR2 FQGNSA come from the germline V gene. The full variable domain, in which reference TRBV7-2 and TRBJ1-1 provide the parts outside the CDR3, is GAGVSQSPSNKVTEKGKDVELRCDPISGHTALYWYRQSLGQGLEFLIYFQGNSAPDKSGLPSDRFSAERTGGSVSTLTIQRTQQEDSAVYLCASSRGGGNTEAFFGQGTRLTVV.

This clonotype was counted between two and nine times. The rearrangement links TRBV6-5 to TRBJ2-7; D remains unclear. The CDR3 length is 15 residues. V was pared by 2 bases and J by 4 bases, with 15 bases between. CDR1 is MNHEY, CDR2 SVGAGI, per germline. The CDR3 spells CASSYRRPQQYEQYF. In DNA form, the CDR3 reads TGTGCCAGCAGTTACCGAAGGCCTCAACAATACGAGCAGTACTTC.

The sample holds a few counts of this clonotype. The rearrangement links TRBV7-6 to TRBJ2-3; the match to TRBD2 covers 10 bases. The junction had 4 bases not matched to a gene; V was cut back by 5 bases and J by 2 bases. The CDR3 is 15 residues long. Germline assignment: CDR1 SGHVS and CDR2 FNYEAQ. The CDR3 DNA reads TGTGCCAGCAGCGCGAGCGGGGGGGCCACAGATACGCAGTATTTT. Encoded protein: CASSASGGATDTQYF.

The genes are TRBV24-1 and TRBJ2-7; 7 bases match TRBD1. The CDR3 covers 16 residues. V lost 4 bases, J lost 6 bases, and 14 bases stayed unmatched. Germline V CDR1 and CDR2: KGHDR, SFDVKD. CDR3 amino acids: CATSDTGTDKIGEQYF. CDR3 in DNA: TGTGCCACCAGTGACACCGGGACAGACAAGATCGGCGAGCAGTACTTC.